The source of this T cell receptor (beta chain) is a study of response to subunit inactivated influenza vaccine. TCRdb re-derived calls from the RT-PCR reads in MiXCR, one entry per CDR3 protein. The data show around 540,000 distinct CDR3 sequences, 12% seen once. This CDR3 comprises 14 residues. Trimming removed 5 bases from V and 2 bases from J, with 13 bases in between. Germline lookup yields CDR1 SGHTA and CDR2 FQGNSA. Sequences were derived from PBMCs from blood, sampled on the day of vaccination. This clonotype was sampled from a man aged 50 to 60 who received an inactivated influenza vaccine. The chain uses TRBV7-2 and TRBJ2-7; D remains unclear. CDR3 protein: CASSLDLPTYEQYF. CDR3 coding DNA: TGTGCCAGCAGCCTAGACTTACCTACCTACGAGCAGTACTTC.